Listed here are 2 T cell receptor beta chains from one sample, sequenced in a study of T cells in women clearing cervical HPV infection. TCRdb's copy holds only in-frame clones and misses some; the assay was immunoSEQ multiplex PCR. Its table records fewer than 35,000 clones. The sample was blood buffy coat. These receptors were taken from a woman between 18 and 70 years old with a cervical HPV16 infection that either progressed to CIN3+ or cleared (not recorded which).

Note on this clone: The CDR3 is cut off 3 residues early in the read; its end comes from the germline J gene. The same CDR3 can be traced to other DNA sequences in this sample. The chain is built from TRBV20-1 and TRBJ1-3; 7 positions agree with TRBD1. This CDR3 comprises 16 residues. Germline V lookup: CDR1 DFQATT, CDR2 SNEGSKA (reference sequence). J gave up 1 base and V 0 bases, and 6 bases lay outside the gene matches. The sequenced CDR3 bases are TGCAGTGCTAGAGATGGTAACAGGGGTTCTGGAAACACC. Translated, it gives CSARDGNRGSGNT. The complete CDR3 sequence is CSARDGNRGSGNTIYF.

As to this clone: The CDR3 extends 3 residues past the end of the read, so its final part is completed from the germline J gene. This chain connects TRBV5-1 to TRBJ2-7, with a weak D call TRBD1 (6 bases). The CDR3 loop spans 15 amino acids. V lost 0 bases and J lost 4, with 14 bases in between. The germline V gene has CDR1 SGHRS and CDR2 YFSETQ. CDR3 amino acids: CASSLVGGQGYEQYF. The sequenced CDR3 bases are TGCGCCAGCAGCTTGGTTGGGGGCCAGGGTTACGAG.